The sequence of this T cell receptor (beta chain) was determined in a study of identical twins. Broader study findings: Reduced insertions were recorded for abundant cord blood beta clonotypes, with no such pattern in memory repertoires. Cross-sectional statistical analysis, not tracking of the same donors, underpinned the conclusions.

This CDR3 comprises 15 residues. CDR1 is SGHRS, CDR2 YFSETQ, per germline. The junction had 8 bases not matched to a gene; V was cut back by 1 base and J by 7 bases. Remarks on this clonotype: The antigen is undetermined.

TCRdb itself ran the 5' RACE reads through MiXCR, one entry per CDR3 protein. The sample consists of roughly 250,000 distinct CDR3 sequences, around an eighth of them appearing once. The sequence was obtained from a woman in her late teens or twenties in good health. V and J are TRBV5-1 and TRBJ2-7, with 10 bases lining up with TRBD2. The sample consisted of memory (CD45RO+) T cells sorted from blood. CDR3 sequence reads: CASSLRWASGSEQYF. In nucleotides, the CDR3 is TGCGCCAGCAGCTTGAGGTGGGCTAGCGGGAGTGAGCAGTACTTC.